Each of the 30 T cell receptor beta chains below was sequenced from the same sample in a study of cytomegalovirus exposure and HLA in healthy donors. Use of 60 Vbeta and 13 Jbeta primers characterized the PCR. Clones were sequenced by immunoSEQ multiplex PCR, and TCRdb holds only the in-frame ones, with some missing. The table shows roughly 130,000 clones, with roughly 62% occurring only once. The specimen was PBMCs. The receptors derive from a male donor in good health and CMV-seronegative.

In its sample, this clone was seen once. The CDR3 reads CATSRSLGQSTYEQYF. DNA for the CDR3: TGTGCCACCAGCAGATCATTGGGACAGAGTACCTACGAGCAGTACTTC. The chain recombines TRBV15 with TRBJ2-7, with 7 bases matching TRBD1. CDR3 size: 16 residues. Trimming removed 2 bases from V and 2 bases from J; junction bases left unmatched: 9. CDR1 and CDR2 (germline): LNHNV, YYDKDF (reference sequence).

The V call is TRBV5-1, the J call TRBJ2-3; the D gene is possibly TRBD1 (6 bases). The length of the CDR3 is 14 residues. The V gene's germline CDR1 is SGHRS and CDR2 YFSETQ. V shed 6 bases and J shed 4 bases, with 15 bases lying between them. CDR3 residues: CASKTGTRADTQYF. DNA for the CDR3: TGCGCCAGCAAAACAGGGACGAGGGCAGATACGCAGTATTTT.

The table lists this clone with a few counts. CDR3 nucleotide sequence: TGCGCCAGCAGCCAAGAGTTAAACAGTATTAATCAGCCCCAGCATTTT. Translated: CASSQELNSINQPQHF. The genes are TRBV4-3 and TRBJ1-5; no reliable D call. CDR3 length equals 16 residues. Germline CDR1 LGHNA, CDR2 YSLEER. Trimming stripped 0 bases from V and 4 bases from J, with 13 bases between.

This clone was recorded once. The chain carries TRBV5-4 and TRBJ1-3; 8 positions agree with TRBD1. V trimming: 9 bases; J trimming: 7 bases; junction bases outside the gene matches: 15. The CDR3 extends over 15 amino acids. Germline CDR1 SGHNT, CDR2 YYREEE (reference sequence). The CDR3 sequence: CAITDLQGGRNTIYF. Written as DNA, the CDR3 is TGTGCCATCACCGATCTACAGGGGGGGCGGAACACCATATATTTT. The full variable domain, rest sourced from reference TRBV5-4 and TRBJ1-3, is ETGVTQSPTHLIKTRGQQVTLRCSSQSGHNTVSWYQQALGQGPQFIFQYYREEENGRGNFPPRFSGLQFPNYSSELNVNALELDDSALYLCAITDLQGGRNTIYFGEGSWLTVV.

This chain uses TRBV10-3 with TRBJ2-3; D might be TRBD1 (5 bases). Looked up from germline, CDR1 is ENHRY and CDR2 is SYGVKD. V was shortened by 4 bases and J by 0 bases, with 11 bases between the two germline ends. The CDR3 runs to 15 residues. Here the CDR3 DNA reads TGTGCCATCAGTGTAAGCCAGGGTAGCACAGATACGCAGTATTTT. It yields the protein CAISVSQGSTDTQYF.

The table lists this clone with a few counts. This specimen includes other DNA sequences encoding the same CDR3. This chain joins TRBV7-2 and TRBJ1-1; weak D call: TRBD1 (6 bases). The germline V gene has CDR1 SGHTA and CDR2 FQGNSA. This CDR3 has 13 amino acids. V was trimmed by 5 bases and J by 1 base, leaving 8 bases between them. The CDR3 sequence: CASSPTGNTEAFF. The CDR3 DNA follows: TGTGCCAGCAGCCCGACAGGGAACACTGAAGCTTTCTTT.

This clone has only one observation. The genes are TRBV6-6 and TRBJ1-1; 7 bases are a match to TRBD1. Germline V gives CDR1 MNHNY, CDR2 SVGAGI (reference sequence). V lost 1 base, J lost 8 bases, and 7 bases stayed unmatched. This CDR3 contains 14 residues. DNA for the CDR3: TGTGCCAGCAGTTACTACCTCGTGGACAGGGAAGCTTTCTTT. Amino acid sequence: CASSYYLVDREAFF.

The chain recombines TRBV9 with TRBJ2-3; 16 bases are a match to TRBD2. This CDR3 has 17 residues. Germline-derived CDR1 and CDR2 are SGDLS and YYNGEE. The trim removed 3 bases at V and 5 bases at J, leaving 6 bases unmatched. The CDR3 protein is CASSEGLAGGPLDTQYF. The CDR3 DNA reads TGTGCCAGCAGCGAGGGACTAGCGGGGGGGCCCCTAGATACGCAGTATTTT.

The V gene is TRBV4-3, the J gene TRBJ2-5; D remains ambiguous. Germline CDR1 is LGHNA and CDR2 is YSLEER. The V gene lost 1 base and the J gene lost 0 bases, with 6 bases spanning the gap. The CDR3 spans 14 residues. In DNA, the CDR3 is TGCGCCAGCAGCCAAGCGTACAACCAAGAGACCCAGTACTTC. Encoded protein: CASSQAYNQETQYF.

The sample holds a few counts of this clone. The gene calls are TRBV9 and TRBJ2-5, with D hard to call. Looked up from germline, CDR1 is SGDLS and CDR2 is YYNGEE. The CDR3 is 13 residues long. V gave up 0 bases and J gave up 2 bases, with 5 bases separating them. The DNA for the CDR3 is TGTGCCAGCAGCGTAGGCGGTCAAGAGACCCAGTACTTC. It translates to CASSVGGQETQYF. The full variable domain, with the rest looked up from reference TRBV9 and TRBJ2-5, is DSGVTQTPKHLITATGQRVTLRCSPRSGDLSVYWYQQSLDQGLQFLIQYYNGEERAKGNILERFSAQQFPDLHSELNLSSLELGDSALYFCASSVGGQETQYFGPGTRLLVL.

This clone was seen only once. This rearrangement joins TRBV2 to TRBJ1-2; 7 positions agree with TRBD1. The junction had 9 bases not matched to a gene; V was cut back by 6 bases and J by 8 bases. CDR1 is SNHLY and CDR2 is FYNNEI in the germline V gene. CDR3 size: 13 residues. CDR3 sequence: CASRRSGGSGYTF. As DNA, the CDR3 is TGTGCCAGCAGAAGGTCAGGGGGATCCGGCTACACCTTC.

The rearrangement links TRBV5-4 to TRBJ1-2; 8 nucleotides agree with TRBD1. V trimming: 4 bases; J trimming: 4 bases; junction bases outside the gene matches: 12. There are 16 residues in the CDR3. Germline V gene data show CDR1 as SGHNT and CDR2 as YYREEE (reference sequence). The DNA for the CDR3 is TGTGCCAGCAGCCCGGGAGCAGGGGGCGCGGGCTATGGCTACACCTTC. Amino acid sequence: CASSPGAGGAGYGYTF.

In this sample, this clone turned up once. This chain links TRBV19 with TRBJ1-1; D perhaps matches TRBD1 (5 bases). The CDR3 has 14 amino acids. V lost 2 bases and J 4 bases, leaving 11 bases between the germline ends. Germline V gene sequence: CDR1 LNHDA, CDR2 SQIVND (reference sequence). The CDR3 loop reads CASSITGRGTEAFF. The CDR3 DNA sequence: TGTGCCAGTAGTATAACAGGTAGAGGCACTGAAGCTTTCTTT.

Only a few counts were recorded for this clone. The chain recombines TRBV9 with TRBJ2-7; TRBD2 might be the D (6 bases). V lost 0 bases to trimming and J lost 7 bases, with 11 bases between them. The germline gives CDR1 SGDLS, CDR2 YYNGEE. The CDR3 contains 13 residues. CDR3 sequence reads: CASSVGVAGEQYF. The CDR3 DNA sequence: TGTGCCAGCAGCGTAGGTGTGGCGGGGGAGCAGTACTTC.

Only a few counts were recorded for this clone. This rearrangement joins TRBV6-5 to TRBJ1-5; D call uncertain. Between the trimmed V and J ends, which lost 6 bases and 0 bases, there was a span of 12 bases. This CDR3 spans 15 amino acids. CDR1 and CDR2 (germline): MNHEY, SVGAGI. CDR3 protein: CASRAHGDSNQPQHF. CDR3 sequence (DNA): TGTGCCAGCAGGGCCCACGGGGATAGCAATCAGCCCCAGCATTTT.

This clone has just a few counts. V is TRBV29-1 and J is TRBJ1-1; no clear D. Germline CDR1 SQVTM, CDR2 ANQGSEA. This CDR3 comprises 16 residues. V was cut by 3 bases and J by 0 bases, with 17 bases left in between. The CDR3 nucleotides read TGCAGCGTTGATGTTGCCGGTTACCCCATGAACACTGAAGCTTTCTTT. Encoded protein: CSVDVAGYPMNTEAFF.

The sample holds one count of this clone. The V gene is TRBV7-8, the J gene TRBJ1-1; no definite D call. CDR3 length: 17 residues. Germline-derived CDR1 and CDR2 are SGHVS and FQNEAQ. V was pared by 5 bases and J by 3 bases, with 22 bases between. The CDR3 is CASSSRGRVGEDTEAFF. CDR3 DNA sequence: TGTGCCAGCAGCAGTCGAGGGAGGGTCGGGGAGGACACTGAAGCTTTCTTT.

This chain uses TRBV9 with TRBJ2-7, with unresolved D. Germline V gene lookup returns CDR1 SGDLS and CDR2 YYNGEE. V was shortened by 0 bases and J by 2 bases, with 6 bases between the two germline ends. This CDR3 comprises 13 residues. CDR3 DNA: TGTGCCAGCAGCGTAGCCCCTACCTACGAGCAGTACTTC. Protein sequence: CASSVAPTYEQYF.

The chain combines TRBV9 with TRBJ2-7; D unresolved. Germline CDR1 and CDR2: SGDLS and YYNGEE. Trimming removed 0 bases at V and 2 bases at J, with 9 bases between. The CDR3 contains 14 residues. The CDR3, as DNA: TGTGCCAGCAGCGTAGGGGCAGACCCCTACGAGCAGTACTTC. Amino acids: CASSVGADPYEQYF.

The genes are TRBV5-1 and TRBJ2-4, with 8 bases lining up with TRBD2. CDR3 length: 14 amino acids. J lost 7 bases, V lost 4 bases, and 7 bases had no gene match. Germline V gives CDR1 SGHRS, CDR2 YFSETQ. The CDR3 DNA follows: TGCGCCAGCAGCCAACCGGGAGGGGGGAACATTCAGTACTTC. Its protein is CASSQPGGGNIQYF.

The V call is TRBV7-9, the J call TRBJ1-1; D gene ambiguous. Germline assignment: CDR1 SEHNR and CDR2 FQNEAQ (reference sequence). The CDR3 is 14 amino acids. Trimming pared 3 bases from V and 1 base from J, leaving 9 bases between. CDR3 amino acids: CASSFNRENTEAFF. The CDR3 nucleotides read TGTGCCAGCAGCTTTAACAGAGAGAACACTGAAGCTTTCTTT.

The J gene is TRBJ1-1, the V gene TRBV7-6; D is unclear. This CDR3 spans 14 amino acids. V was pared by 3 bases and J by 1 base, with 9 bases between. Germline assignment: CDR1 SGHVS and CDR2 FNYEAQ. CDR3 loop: CASSLQEGNTEAFF. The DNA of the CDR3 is TGTGCCAGCAGCTTGCAGGAGGGGAACACTGAAGCTTTCTTT.

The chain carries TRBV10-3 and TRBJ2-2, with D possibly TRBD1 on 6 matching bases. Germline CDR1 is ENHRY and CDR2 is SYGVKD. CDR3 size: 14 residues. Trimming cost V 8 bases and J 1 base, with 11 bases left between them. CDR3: CAIGETGNTGELFF. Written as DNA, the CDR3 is TGTGCCATCGGGGAGACAGGGAACACCGGGGAGCTGTTTTTT.

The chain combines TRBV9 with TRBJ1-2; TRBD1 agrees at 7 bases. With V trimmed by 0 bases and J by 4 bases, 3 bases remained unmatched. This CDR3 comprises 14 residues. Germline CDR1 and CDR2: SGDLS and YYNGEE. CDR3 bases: TGTGCCAGCAGCGTAGATAGGGACAGCTATGGCTACACCTTC. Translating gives CASSVDRDSYGYTF.

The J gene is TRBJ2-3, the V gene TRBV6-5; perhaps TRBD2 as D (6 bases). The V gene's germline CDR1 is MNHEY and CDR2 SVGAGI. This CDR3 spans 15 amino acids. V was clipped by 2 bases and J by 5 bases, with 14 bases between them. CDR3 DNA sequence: TGTGCCAGCAGTTACGTGCCTAGCGACCTAGATACGCAGTATTTT. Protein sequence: CASSYVPSDLDTQYF.

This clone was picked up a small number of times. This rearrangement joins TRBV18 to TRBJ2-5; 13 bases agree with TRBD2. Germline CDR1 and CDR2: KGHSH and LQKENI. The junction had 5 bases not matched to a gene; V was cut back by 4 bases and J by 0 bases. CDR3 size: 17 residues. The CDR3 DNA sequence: TGTGCCAGCTCACAAACGACTAGCGGGGGGAACCAAGAGACCCAGTACTTC. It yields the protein CASSQTTSGGNQETQYF.

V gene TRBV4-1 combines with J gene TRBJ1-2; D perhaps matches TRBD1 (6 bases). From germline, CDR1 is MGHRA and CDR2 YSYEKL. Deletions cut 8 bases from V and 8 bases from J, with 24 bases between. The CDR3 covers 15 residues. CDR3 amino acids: CASLPRAGALDGYTF. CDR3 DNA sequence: TGCGCCAGCCTCCCTCGGGCAGGGGCGCTTGACGGCTACACCTTC.

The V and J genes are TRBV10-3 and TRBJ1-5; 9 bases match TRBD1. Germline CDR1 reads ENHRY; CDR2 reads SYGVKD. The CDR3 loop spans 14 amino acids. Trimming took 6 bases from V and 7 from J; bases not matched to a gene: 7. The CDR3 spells CAIREQGAGQPQHF. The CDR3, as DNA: TGTGCCATCAGAGAACAGGGGGCTGGCCAGCCCCAGCATTTT.

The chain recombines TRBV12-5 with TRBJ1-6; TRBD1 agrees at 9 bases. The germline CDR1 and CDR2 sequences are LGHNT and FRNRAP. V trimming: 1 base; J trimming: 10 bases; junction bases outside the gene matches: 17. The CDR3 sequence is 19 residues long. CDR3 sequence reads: CASGLAPPTGGRSWSPLHF. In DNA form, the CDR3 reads TGTGCTAGTGGTTTGGCCCCTCCAACAGGGGGCAGGTCGTGGTCACCCCTCCACTTT.

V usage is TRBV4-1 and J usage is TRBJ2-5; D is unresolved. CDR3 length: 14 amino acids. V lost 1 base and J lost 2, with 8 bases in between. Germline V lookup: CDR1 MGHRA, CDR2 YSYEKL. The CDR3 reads CASSQATRQETQYF. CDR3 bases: TGCGCCAGCAGCCAAGCGACTCGACAAGAGACCCAGTACTTC.